The 26 T cell receptor beta chains below all came from one sample that was sequenced in a study of Graves' ophthalmopathy and Graves' hyperthyroidism. Amplified material comprised TCR beta CDR3 regions derived from RNA transcripts. First-round RT-PCR relied on HTBI primers, and a second-round multiplex PCR came next. A single record per CDR3 protein comes from TCRdb applying MiXCR to the multiplex PCR reads. This table holds 500,000 to 600,000 distinct CDR3 sequences, 35% to 40% found once. Material: peripheral blood or thyroid tissue (not recorded which). The receptors here all came from an adult man with Graves' hyperthyroidism.

There are many counts of this clonotype. This chain uses TRBV5-8 with TRBJ1-1; no definite D call. Trimming cost V 5 bases and J 2 bases, with 13 bases left between them. Germline V gives CDR1 SGHTS, CDR2 YDEGEE. The CDR3 runs 14 residues. The CDR3: CASSSRYINTEAFF. The CDR3 DNA is TGTGCCAGCAGTTCCCGATATATTAACACTGAAGCTTTCTTT.

The rearrangement links TRBV6-5 to TRBJ1-6; TRBD1 matches 7 bases. The germline V gene has CDR1 MNHEY and CDR2 SVGAGI. J was trimmed by 5 bases and V by 2 bases; bases with no gene match: 3. The CDR3 length is 15 residues. The CDR3 loop reads CASSYGTVNNSPLHF. The CDR3 coding sequence is TGTGCCAGCAGTTACGGGACAGTAAATAATTCACCCCTCCACTTT.

This rearrangement joins TRBV24-1 to TRBJ2-3, with 7 bases that match TRBD2. The V gene's germline CDR1 is KGHDR and CDR2 SFDVKD. This CDR3 contains 15 residues. V lost 5 bases and J lost 2; bases outside the gene matches: 6. CDR3 sequence (DNA): TGTGCCACCAGTGGCCCGACTAGCACCACAGATACGCAGTATTTT. It specifies CATSGPTSTTDTQYF.

As concerns this clonotype: A much larger clone differs by one base, so this may be a read error. No conserved phenylalanine or tryptophan ends this CDR3, so it is likely a read error. CDR3 loop: CASSYGTGDYQPQHL. CDR3 sequence (DNA): TGTGCCAGCAGCTACGGGACAGGGGATTATCAGCCCCAGCATCTT. The rearrangement uses TRBV7-9 and TRBJ1-5; 10 bases map to TRBD1. V lost 4 bases and J lost 5; bases outside the gene matches: 5. This CDR3 has 15 amino acids. Germline assignment: CDR1 SEHNR and CDR2 FQNEAQ (reference sequence).

In its sample, this clonotype was seen a few times. This rearrangement joins TRBV6-5 to TRBJ1-1; tentatively, D is TRBD1 (5 bases). V lost 5 bases, J lost 0 bases, and 16 bases lay in between. The germline V gene encodes CDR1 MNHEY and CDR2 SVGAGI. This CDR3 contains 16 residues. CDR3 region: CASSLGQGIMNTEAFF. The CDR3 nucleotides are TGTGCCAGCAGTCTAGGACAAGGTATTATGAACACTGAAGCTTTCTTT.

The gene calls are TRBV2 and TRBJ2-1; D ambiguous. The V end was cut by 3 bases, the J end by 9 bases, with 6 bases between. Looked up from germline, CDR1 is SNHLY and CDR2 is FYNNEI. This CDR3 has 11 amino acids. The CDR3 sequence: CASSEAREQFF. The CDR3 DNA reads as TGTGCCAGCAGTGAGGCGCGTGAGCAGTTCTTC.

This clonotype has only a few counts. The CDR3 region is CASQSATNEKLFF. The CDR3 DNA is TGTGCCAGCCAGAGTGCAACTAATGAAAAACTGTTTTTT. The gene calls are TRBV7-9 and TRBJ1-4; D is unclear. V was cut by 8 bases and J by 0 bases, with 7 bases left in between. The CDR3 has 13 residues. CDR1 is SEHNR and CDR2 is FQNEAQ in the germline V gene (reference sequence). Using reference TRBV7-9 and TRBJ1-4 for the parts outside the CDR3, the full variable domain is DTGVSQNPRHKITKRGQNVTFRCDPISEHNRLYWYRQTLGQGPEFLTYFQNEAQLEKSRLLSDRFSAERPKGSFSTLEIQRTEQGDSAMYLCASQSATNEKLFFGSGTQLSVL.

The CDR3 is CSVELSDTNYGYTF. DNA for the CDR3: TGCAGCGTTGAACTTTCAGACACTAACTATGGCTACACCTTC. The rearrangement joins TRBV29-1 to TRBJ1-2; D gene unclear. The V end lost 2 bases, the J end lost 0 bases, and 10 bases lay between the germline ends. The germline V gene has CDR1 SQVTM and CDR2 ANQGSEA. The CDR3 loop spans 14 amino acids.

Many counts were recorded for this clonotype. This sequence joins TRBV24-1 and TRBJ2-2, with 14 bases matching TRBD2. Germline V lookup: CDR1 KGHDR, CDR2 SFDVKD. The CDR3 length is 16 residues. V shed 4 bases, J shed 7 bases, and the junction held 4 bases outside the gene matches. The CDR3 spells CATSDRGLAGDGELFF. In DNA, the CDR3 is TGTGCCACCAGTGACCGGGGACTAGCGGGAGACGGGGAGCTGTTTTTT.

This clonotype was seen more than once but under ten times. The chain joins TRBV5-5 to TRBJ2-5, with D perhaps matching TRBD1 or TRBD2 (5 bases each). The CDR3 covers 13 residues. V was cut by 4 bases and J by 1 base, with 8 bases left in between. The germline V gene has CDR1 SGHKS and CDR2 YYEKEE (reference sequence). CDR3 region: CASSDGAQETQYF. In DNA form, the CDR3 reads TGTGCCAGCAGCGACGGGGCCCAAGAGACCCAGTACTTC.

This clonotype occurred a few times. This sequence joins TRBV24-1 and TRBJ2-3, with D possibly matching TRBD1 (5 bases). The germline CDR1 and CDR2 sequences are KGHDR and SFDVKD. The CDR3 is 14 residues long. V gave up 5 bases and J gave up 2 bases, with 10 bases separating them. The CDR3 nucleotides read TGTGCCACCAGTGGCGGACACCTCACAGATACGCAGTATTTT. This gives the protein CATSGGHLTDTQYF.

Worth noting for this clonotype: A read error may explain this, as a much larger clone is one base away. This CDR3 reads CATSDTGDSYEQYV. In DNA form, the CDR3 reads TGTGCCACCAGTGATACGGGAGACTCCTACGAGCAGTACGTC. This chain links TRBV24-1 with TRBJ2-7; possibly TRBD2 for D (6 bases). Trimming shortened V by 3 bases and J by 0 bases, and 8 bases separated the two germline ends. Looked up from germline, CDR1 is KGHDR and CDR2 is SFDVKD. The CDR3 is 14 amino acids.

This clonotype has only a few counts. The rearrangement links TRBV11-2 to TRBJ1-3, with D unclear. The CDR3 runs 15 residues. Trimming stripped 5 bases from V and 0 bases from J, with 11 bases between. Looked up from germline, CDR1 is SGHAT and CDR2 is FQNNGV. The CDR3 coding sequence is TGTGCCAGCAGCCCCCGTGCGGTCTCTGGAAACACCATATATTTT. It specifies CASSPRAVSGNTIYF.

The chain couples TRBV20-1 to TRBJ2-5; 8 bases fit TRBD2. The J call is doubtful: the DNA matches TRBJ2-1 better. Germline V CDR1 and CDR2: DFQATT, SNEGSKA (reference sequence). This CDR3 has 14 amino acids. This chain's CDR3 is CSAQTGGEGNEQFF. The CDR3 DNA sequence: TGCAGTGCTCAAACGGGGGGGGAAGGGAATGAGCAGTTCTTC.

V is TRBV6-5 and J is TRBJ1-1; 12 bases agree with TRBD1. Trimming removed 6 bases from V and 6 bases from J; junction bases left unmatched: 8. Germline CDR1 and CDR2: MNHEY and SVGAGI. This CDR3 has 15 residues. CDR3 sequence (DNA): TGTGCCAGCAGCCCCGGGACAGGGGGCTACGCTGAAGCTTTCTTT. Amino acid sequence: CASSPGTGGYAEAFF.

This clonotype was recorded only once. V usage is TRBV7-9 and J usage is TRBJ2-6; 8 bases match TRBD1. Germline CDR1 reads SEHNR; CDR2 reads FQNEAQ (reference sequence). The CDR3 runs 14 residues. Trimming removed 10 bases from V and 5 bases from J; junction bases left unmatched: 7. The CDR3 DNA reads as TGTGCCATCCAAGGGACAGGAAGGGCCAACGTCCTGACTTTC. Translation: CAIQGTGRANVLTF.

This clonotype showed up many times. The V and J genes are TRBV5-1 and TRBJ2-7; D gene unclear. This CDR3 is 12 amino acids long. CDR1 and CDR2 (germline): SGHRS, YFSETQ. V lost 4 bases to trimming and J lost 6 bases, with 11 bases between them. In nucleotides, the CDR3 is TGCGCCAGCAGCCGTGAAGGGCGCGAGCAGTACTTC. Translation gives CASSREGREQYF.

There are many counts of this clonotype. This rearrangement joins TRBV20-1 to TRBJ1-6, with 9 bases matching TRBD1. The V gene's germline CDR1 is DFQATT and CDR2 SNEGSKA (reference sequence). The CDR3 length is 17 residues. V shed 0 bases, J shed 6 bases, and the junction held 9 bases outside the gene matches. The CDR3 nucleotides are TGCAGTGCTAGAGAGCCAGGGACAGGGTTTATTAATTCACCCCTCCACTTT. This codes for CSAREPGTGFINSPLHF.

The V call is TRBV6-6, the J call TRBJ1-4, with TRBD1 as a possible D gene (5 bases). Germline-derived CDR1 and CDR2 are MNHNY and SVGAGI (reference sequence). The germline V and J ends were trimmed by 7 bases and 7 bases, with 19 bases remaining between them. The CDR3 extends over 15 amino acids. The CDR3 here is CASIKDPQGGEKLFF. DNA for the CDR3: TGTGCCAGCATAAAGGATCCGCAGGGTGGTGAAAAACTGTTTTTT.

At least ten counts were recorded for this clonotype. The chain joins TRBV29-1 to TRBJ2-7; weak D call: TRBD2 (6 bases). The germline CDR1 and CDR2 sequences are SQVTM and ANQGSEA. Trimming shortened V by 5 bases and J by 4 bases, and 12 bases separated the two germline ends. CDR3 size: 12 residues. Here the CDR3 DNA reads TGCAGCGTTCACAGGAGGGGATACGAGCAGTACTTC. This codes for CSVHRRGYEQYF.

The chain joins TRBV20-1 to TRBJ1-1; D possibly corresponds to TRBD1 (5 bases). The germline V gene has CDR1 DFQATT and CDR2 SNEGSKA (reference sequence). The length of the CDR3 is 16 residues. V lost 0 bases to trimming and J lost 3 bases, with 17 bases between them. Written as DNA, the CDR3 is TGCAGTGCTAGAGATGGGGCCAGGGCCGGGGACACTGAAGCTTTCTTT. Amino acid sequence: CSARDGARAGDTEAFF.

This rearrangement joins TRBV6-1 to TRBJ2-3, with TRBD2 matching over 8 bases. The CDR3 spans 14 residues. The V segment lost 8 bases and the J segment 2 bases; nucleotides outside the gene matches: 6. CDR1 and CDR2 (germline): MNHNS, SASEGT. Written as DNA, the CDR3 is TGTGCCAGCCGGGCGGGGGGATTCACAGATACGCAGTATTTT. Amino acids: CASRAGGFTDTQYF.

This clonotype appeared a few times. This chain joins TRBV19 and TRBJ1-1, with 8 bases that match TRBD1. The CDR3 runs 15 residues. Trimming cost V 7 bases and J 1 base; bases outside gene matches: 8. Germline V gene sequence: CDR1 LNHDA, CDR2 SQIVND (reference sequence). This CDR3 reads CASILPGTGNTEAFF. CDR3 sequence (DNA): TGTGCCAGTATCCTCCCCGGGACAGGGAACACTGAAGCTTTCTTT.

This clonotype has ten or more counts. V gene TRBV29-1 combines with J gene TRBJ2-7, with D possibly matching TRBD1 (6 bases). Germline-derived CDR1 and CDR2 are SQVTM and ANQGSEA. Trimming took off 3 bases at V and 4 bases at J, with 10 bases between the two ends. CDR3 length equals 12 residues. The CDR3 DNA reads TGCAGCGTTGAGTCAGGGGTGTACGAGCAGTACTTC. Protein sequence: CSVESGVYEQYF.

CDR3 coding DNA: TGCAGTGCTAGGACTAGCGGGGGGTACGAGCAGTACTTC. Amino acid sequence: CSARTSGGYEQYF. V and J are TRBV20-1 and TRBJ2-7; 13 bases agree with TRBD2. The CDR3 covers 13 residues. Germline lookup yields CDR1 DFQATT and CDR2 SNEGSKA (reference sequence). Trimming at V came to 3 bases and at J to 4 bases, leaving 0 bases not matched to a gene.

This chain connects TRBV9 to TRBJ2-6; D uncertain. The CDR3 extends over 10 amino acids. The ends were cut back, 3 bases at V and 9 bases at J, with 1 base in the middle. The V gene's germline CDR1 is SGDLS and CDR2 YYNGEE. The CDR3 coding sequence is TGTGCCAGCAGCGGCAACGTCCTGACTTTC. Translation: CASSGNVLTF.